The TCR beta chain described here comes from a study of Ad26.COV2.S vaccination and SARS-CoV-2 variants. The ends were cut back, 1 base at V and 1 base at J, with 11 bases in the middle. Germline CDR1 reads SGHNT; CDR2 reads YYREEE (reference sequence). This CDR3 region has 15 residues. Sequencing used immunoSEQ multiplex PCR; TCRdb keeps in-frame clones, though not all of them. The profile shows 360,000 or so clones, approximately 89% of them singletons. Sample treatment: over 15 received Ad26.COV2.S at low or high dose, single or two shots; 5 received placebo; per-sample allocation not given. Sampling was performed 63 days after the first vaccine or placebo injection. Vaccination used an Ad26 vector expressing Wuhan-strain SARS-CoV-2 spike. A single count supports this clone.

The sequence derives from a person between 18 and 65 years old who received the Ad26.COV2.S COVID-19 vaccine or a placebo. This specimen was peripheral blood, taken in a trial of Ad26.COV2.S vaccine versus placebo. This chain joins TRBV5-4 and TRBJ1-1; D gene uncertain. In DNA form, the CDR3 reads TGTGCCAGCAGCTTGTATCTATGGCAGAACACTGAAGCTTTCTTT. As protein: CASSLYLWQNTEAFF.